One and the same sample provided the 30 T cell receptor beta chains below, sequenced in a study of T cells in Graves' hyperthyroidism and ophthalmopathy. Researchers amplified the TCR beta CDR3 regions from RNA transcripts. TCR CDR3 regions were first amplified by RT-PCR with HTBI primers. Via MiXCR, TCRdb re-called the multiplex PCR reads, giving one row per CDR3 protein. Of around 340,000 distinct CDR3 sequences listed, about 18% were seen once; the top ten hold 30% to 35%. The source material was blood. The receptors come from a woman aged 30 to 39 with Graves' hyperthyroidism that later progressed to Graves' ophthalmopathy.

This chain uses TRBV3-1 with TRBJ1-1; D is unresolved. This CDR3 comprises 16 residues. V was trimmed by 3 bases and J by 1 base, leaving 15 bases between them. The V gene's germline CDR1 is LGHDT and CDR2 YNNKEL (reference sequence). The CDR3 sequence is CASSHDPGVANTEAFF. Here the CDR3 DNA reads TGTGCCAGCAGCCATGATCCCGGAGTCGCGAACACTGAAGCTTTCTTT.

V is TRBV9 and J is TRBJ1-3, with D tentatively TRBD1 (5 bases). Germline V gives CDR1 SGDLS, CDR2 YYNGEE. CDR3 size: 14 residues. V was clipped by 4 bases and J by 6 bases, with 14 bases between them. The CDR3 is CASSPLQGPNTIYF. CDR3 nucleotides: TGTGCCAGCAGCCCCCTCCAGGGACCAAACACCATATATTTT.

This clonotype was picked up many times. The gene calls are TRBV12-5 and TRBJ1-1; no definite D call. Trimming cost V 0 bases and J 5 bases, with 19 bases left between them. The CDR3 covers 17 residues. In germline, CDR1 is LGHNT, CDR2 FRNRAP. Here the CDR3 reads CASGLVIWDDESTEAFF. The CDR3 coding sequence is TGTGCTAGTGGTTTGGTCATCTGGGATGATGAGTCTACTGAAGCTTTCTTT.

This clonotype was seen at least ten times. The chain has TRBV6-1 and TRBJ2-3, with 7 positions matching TRBD1. The CDR3 consists of 16 residues. Germline lookup yields CDR1 MNHNS and CDR2 SASEGT. Germline trimming cut 8 bases from V and 2 bases from J; bases unmatched to any gene: 13. This chain's CDR3 is CASHWDSLGLTDTQYF. DNA of the CDR3: TGTGCCAGCCACTGGGACAGTTTGGGTCTCACAGATACGCAGTATTTT.

This clonotype was detected a few times. The J gene is TRBJ2-7, the V gene TRBV20-1; maybe TRBD2 (6 bases). With 2 bases removed from V and 0 bases from J, the gap between germline ends came to 20 bases. The CDR3 totals 17 residues. In germline, CDR1 is DFQATT, CDR2 SNEGSKA (reference sequence). Written as DNA, the CDR3 is TGCAGTGCTAGACTTGATCTGGCCGGACTATTCTCCTACGAGCAGTACTTC. Its translation: CSARLDLAGLFSYEQYF.

The chain employs TRBV3-1 and TRBJ2-1; D possibly corresponds to TRBD1 (6 bases). The length of the CDR3 is 15 residues. V lost 4 bases to trimming and J lost 6 bases, with 16 bases between them. Germline V gene sequence: CDR1 LGHDT, CDR2 YNNKEL (reference sequence). The CDR3 region is CASSLSGQRGNEQFF. The CDR3 DNA follows: TGTGCCAGCAGCCTAAGCGGACAGCGCGGCAATGAGCAGTTCTTC.

Ten or more counts support this clonotype. V is TRBV20-1 and J is TRBJ2-5; the D gene is possibly TRBD2 (6 bases). V was trimmed by 6 bases and J by 4 bases, leaving 21 bases between them. The CDR3 is made up of 15 amino acids. The germline V gene encodes CDR1 DFQATT and CDR2 SNEGSKA (reference sequence). CDR3 sequence: CSATRREDTTETQYF. The CDR3 nucleotides are TGCAGTGCAACCAGGAGGGAGGACACGACAGAGACCCAGTACTTC.

This clonotype was counted many times. This CDR3 reads CASLAGWGSYEQYF. In DNA form, the CDR3 reads TGCGCCAGCCTTGCGGGATGGGGTTCCTACGAGCAGTACTTC. The genes are TRBV10-2 and TRBJ2-7; TRBD2 might be the D (6 bases). V shed 8 bases and J shed 1 base, with 15 bases lying between them. The CDR3 contains 14 residues. Looked up from germline, CDR1 is WSHSY and CDR2 is SAAADI.

For the CDR3, the DNA is TGTGCCAGCAGTTCTTACGGACAGGGCCCGTATTTT. It specifies CASSSYGQGPYF. The chain links TRBV27 to TRBJ2-3; the match to TRBD1 covers 8 bases. The CDR3 totals 12 residues. Germline V lookup: CDR1 MNHEY, CDR2 SMNVEV (reference sequence). Trimming removed 4 bases from V and 14 bases from J; junction bases left unmatched: 8.

This clonotype was observed many times. This sequence joins TRBV20-1 and TRBJ1-1, with a tentative D call TRBD1 (5 bases). With 6 bases removed from V and 5 bases from J, the gap between germline ends came to 19 bases. Looked up from germline, CDR1 is DFQATT and CDR2 is SNEGSKA (reference sequence). The CDR3 extends over 14 amino acids. Here the CDR3 DNA reads TGCAGTGCAGAAAGGGCGGGGCAGGGTACTGAAGCTTTCTTT. Protein product: CSAERAGQGTEAFF.

A few counts support this clonotype. The chain couples TRBV29-1 to TRBJ2-5; 11 bases line up with TRBD2. Looked up from germline, CDR1 is SQVTM and CDR2 is ANQGSEA. This CDR3 contains 14 residues. The J segment lost 5 bases and the V segment lost 4 bases, leaving 6 bases of the junction unmatched. The CDR3 region is CSVASGTSGETQYF. Here the CDR3 DNA reads TGCAGCGTTGCTTCCGGGACTAGCGGTGAGACCCAGTACTTC.

This clonotype has a count of ten or more. The chain joins TRBV20-1 to TRBJ2-5; D is ambiguous. Trimming removed 0 bases at V and 5 bases at J, with 4 bases between. Germline V CDR1 and CDR2: DFQATT, SNEGSKA (reference sequence). The CDR3 extends over 11 amino acids. The CDR3 is CSAREGETQYF. The CDR3 bases are TGCAGTGCTAGAGAGGGGGAGACCCAGTACTTC.

The chain joins TRBV4-1 to TRBJ1-1; 7 bases are shared with TRBD1. With 3 bases clipped from V and 0 bases from J, the junction kept 4 bases outside the gene matches. The CDR3 has 15 residues. Per the germline V gene, CDR1 is MGHRA and CDR2 is YSYEKL. The DNA of the CDR3 is TGCGCCAGCAGCCACCCGGGACAGATGAACACTGAAGCTTTCTTT. Translated, it gives CASSHPGQMNTEAFF.

The V and J genes are TRBV4-1 and TRBJ1-1; 10 bases align to TRBD1. The germline V gene has CDR1 MGHRA and CDR2 YSYEKL. Trimming removed 4 bases from V and 7 bases from J; junction bases left unmatched: 6. The CDR3 has 14 residues. CDR3 DNA sequence: TGCGCCAGCAGCCGCGGGACAGGGGTGGTTGAAGCTTTCTTT. Translating it yields CASSRGTGVVEAFF.

The chain couples TRBV10-3 to TRBJ2-7, with 7 bases lining up with TRBD2. The CDR3 loop spans 14 amino acids. The junction had 6 bases not matched to a gene; V was cut back by 7 bases and J by 0 bases. Germline CDR1 reads ENHRY; CDR2 reads SYGVKD. CDR3 sequence (DNA): TGTGCCATCAAAAACATAGCGGGCTCCTACGAGCAGTACTTC. Translating gives CAIKNIAGSYEQYF.

This clonotype was observed a few times. V and J are TRBV5-5 and TRBJ2-3; 14 bases align to TRBD2. CDR3 length: 19 residues. The junction had 10 bases not matched to a gene; V was cut back by 4 bases and J by 0 bases. The germline CDR1 and CDR2 sequences are SGHKS and YYEKEE (reference sequence). The CDR3 is CASSQGLAGGSASTDTQYF. Written as DNA, the CDR3 is TGTGCCAGCAGCCAAGGACTAGCGGGAGGCTCAGCTAGCACAGATACGCAGTATTTT. The variable domain in full, completed from reference TRBV5-5 and TRBJ2-3, reads DAGVTQSPTHLIKTRGQQVTLRCSPISGHKSVSWYQQVLGQGPQFIFQYYEKEERGRGNFPDRFSARQFPNYSSELNVNALLLGDSALYLCASSQGLAGGSASTDTQYFGPGTRLTVL.

The chain recombines TRBV30 with TRBJ1-2; no definite D call. V lost 5 bases and J 4 bases, leaving 14 bases between the germline ends. Germline lookup yields CDR1 GTSNPN and CDR2 SVGIG (reference sequence). This CDR3 has 13 amino acids. CDR3 coding DNA: TGTGCCTGGTCCGGGTTGGCAGGCTATGGCTACACCTTC. Protein product: CAWSGLAGYGYTF.

This clonotype was seen only a few times. The chain employs TRBV6-5 and TRBJ2-1, with TRBD2 matching over 8 bases. Germline V gives CDR1 MNHEY, CDR2 SVGAGI. The CDR3 contains 15 residues. With 0 bases clipped from V and 9 bases from J, the junction kept 7 bases outside the gene matches. The CDR3 here is CASSYSIAGGFEQFF. In DNA, the CDR3 is TGTGCCAGCAGTTACTCGATCGCGGGGGGTTTTGAGCAGTTCTTC.

This clonotype has only a few counts. The rearrangement links TRBV20-1 to TRBJ1-6; TRBD1 agrees at 9 bases. The junction had 13 bases not matched to a gene; V was cut back by 4 bases and J by 0 bases. The CDR3 runs to 19 residues. From germline, CDR1 is DFQATT and CDR2 SNEGSKA (reference sequence). The CDR3 DNA reads as TGCAGTGCTATGCAACAGGGGGCAAGGGGTTTCTCCTATAATTCACCCCTCCACTTT. Translation gives CSAMQQGARGFSYNSPLHF.

This chain links TRBV7-8 with TRBJ1-6; the D gene is possibly TRBD1 (5 bases). In germline, CDR1 is SGHVS, CDR2 FQNEAQ. The CDR3 loop spans 15 amino acids. The germline V and J ends were trimmed by 1 base and 8 bases, with 12 bases remaining between them. For the CDR3, the DNA is TGTGCCAGCAGCTTAGGGGGACCGAGGGATTCACCCCTCCACTTT. This sequence encodes CASSLGGPRDSPLHF.

This clonotype came up many times. The chain couples TRBV11-2 to TRBJ2-3; TRBD1 matches 7 bases. The germline gives CDR1 SGHAT, CDR2 FQNNGV. This CDR3 comprises 16 residues. The V gene end was trimmed by 6 bases and the J gene end by 5 bases; junction bases not matched to a gene: 14. CDR3: CASSHTGVSREDTQYF. For the CDR3, the DNA is TGTGCCAGCAGTCATACAGGGGTAAGCCGGGAAGATACGCAGTATTTT.

The rearrangement uses TRBV20-1 and TRBJ2-4; D not resolved. The CDR3 consists of 15 residues. Trimming shortened V by 0 bases and J by 3 bases, and 12 bases separated the two germline ends. Germline CDR1 is DFQATT and CDR2 is SNEGSKA (reference sequence). The CDR3 here is CSARDIYGSKNIQYF. The CDR3 region has the DNA TGCAGTGCTAGAGATATTTACGGAAGCAAAAACATTCAGTACTTC.

This clonotype was detected many times. In DNA form, the CDR3 reads TGTGCCAGCAGCTTAGGCCGGGCTAACACCGGGGAGCTGTTTTTT. This encodes CASSLGRANTGELFF. V gene TRBV11-2 combines with J gene TRBJ2-2; D ambiguous. Germline CDR1 is SGHAT and CDR2 is FQNNGV. Trimming stripped 1 base from V and 2 bases from J, with 8 bases between. The CDR3 is made up of 15 amino acids.

The chain employs TRBV18 and TRBJ2-7; perhaps TRBD2 as D (5 bases). Trimming removed 4 bases from V and 1 base from J, with 14 bases in between. The CDR3 loop spans 15 amino acids. Germline values: CDR1 KGHSH, CDR2 LQKENI. CDR3 bases: TGTGCCAGCTCACGGGAGTTCGGCACTTCCTACGAGCAGTACTTC. Protein product: CASSREFGTSYEQYF. Looking up the rest from reference TRBV18 and TRBJ2-7 gives the full variable domain: NAGVMQNPRHLVRRRGQEARLRCSPMKGHSHVYWYRQLPEEGLKFMVYLQKENIIDESGMPKERFSAEFPKEGPSILRIQQVVRGDSAAYFCASSREFGTSYEQYFGPGTRLTVT.

Concerning this clonotype: Just one base apart from a much larger clone, this may be a read error. The V gene is TRBV7-9, the J gene TRBJ2-5, with D possibly being TRBD1 or TRBD2 (5 bases each). The CDR3 is made up of 13 amino acids. Germline CDR1 and CDR2: SEHNR and FQNEAQ (reference sequence). Trimming removed 8 bases from V and 4 bases from J, with 14 bases in between. CDR3: CASGPGAIETQYF. CDR3 bases: TGTGCCAGCGGCCCCGGGGCTATAGAGACCCAGTACTTC.

This clonotype was counted at least ten times. The chain carries TRBV11-1 and TRBJ1-1; D possibly corresponds to TRBD1 (5 bases). The germline gives CDR1 SGHAT, CDR2 FQDESV (reference sequence). V was pared by 4 bases and J by 1 base, with 16 bases between. This CDR3 comprises 16 residues. In DNA form, the CDR3 reads TGTGCCAGCAGCTCCCGAACGAAGACAGCGAACACTGAAGCTTTCTTT. It translates to CASSSRTKTANTEAFF.

The chain joins TRBV20-1 to TRBJ2-5; the D gene is possibly TRBD1 (6 bases). Germline CDR1 reads DFQATT; CDR2 reads SNEGSKA (reference sequence). Trimming took 1 base from V and 1 from J, leaving 7 bases between them. This CDR3 is 13 amino acids long. CDR3 bases: TGCAGTGCTAGAGGGACAGCCCAAGAGACCCAGTACTTC. Its translation: CSARGTAQETQYF.

The chain couples TRBV10-1 to TRBJ2-2; TRBD2 is a possible D gene (7 bases). CDR1 and CDR2 from the germline V gene are WNHNN and SYGVQD (reference sequence). V was pared by 1 base and J by 4 bases, with 16 bases between. The CDR3 loop spans 17 amino acids. CDR3 residues: CASSELRGATSTGELFF. DNA of the CDR3: TGCGCCAGCAGTGAGTTACGGGGGGCTACTAGCACCGGGGAGCTGTTTTTT.

In its sample, this clonotype was seen a few times. The gene calls are TRBV25-1 and TRBJ1-3; D may be TRBD1 (5 bases). Trimming removed 2 bases at V and 1 base at J, with 6 bases between. The CDR3 is 14 amino acids. Germline CDR1 and CDR2: MGHDK and SYGVNS. The CDR3 protein is CASSEGASGNTIYF. CDR3 nucleotides: TGTGCCAGCAGTGAAGGGGCGTCTGGAAACACCATATATTTT.

This clonotype was recorded at least ten times. V and J are TRBV28 and TRBJ1-2; D not resolved. Trimming pared 3 bases from V and 8 bases from J, leaving 13 bases between. Germline CDR1 and CDR2: MDHEN and SYDVKM. The CDR3 totals 13 residues. CDR3 residues: CASSFGVLRGYTF. In DNA form, the CDR3 reads TGTGCCAGCAGTTTCGGAGTTTTGAGGGGCTACACCTTC.